These 4 T cell receptor beta chains were sequenced from one sample in a study of T-cell reconstitution after alpha-beta-depleted transplantation in children. Unique molecular identifiers were used to barcode this TCRbeta library. MiXCR, applied by TCRdb to the PCR reads, yields one record per CDR3 protein. Among around 450,000 distinct CDR3 sequences listed, about 11% were seen once. The sample was PBMCs, taken before TCRalphabeta/CD19-depleted stem cell transplant. The receptor source for this set is a child between 2 and 9 years old with inherited bone marrow failure, due to receive a stem cell transplant.

This clonotype was found many times. The chain recombines TRBV28 with TRBJ2-3; TRBD2 matches at 8 bases. The J segment lost 6 bases and the V segment lost 4 bases, leaving 9 bases of the junction unmatched. Per germline, CDR1 MDHEN and CDR2 SYDVKM. This CDR3 has 15 residues. Here the CDR3 DNA reads TGTGCCAGCAGTTCTCCAGCGGGAGCAGCCGATACGCAGTATTTT. Translating gives CASSSPAGAADTQYF.

This clonotype appeared a few times. A junction end diverges from the germline sequence, so it may reflect a read error. The V call is TRBV6-1, the J call TRBJ2-3; D is unresolved. Germline CDR1 and CDR2: MNHNS and SASEGT. This CDR3 spans 14 amino acids. The CDR3 loop reads CASREAANTDTQYF. CDR3 sequence (DNA): TGTGCCAGCAGGGAAGCAGCTAACACAGATACGCAGTATTTT.

The J gene is TRBJ1-6, the V gene TRBV5-1, with D tentatively TRBD1 (5 bases). CDR3 length: 15 amino acids. Trimming cost V 5 bases and J 7 bases, with 16 bases left between them. The germline V gene has CDR1 SGHRS and CDR2 YFSETQ. DNA for the CDR3: TGCGCCAGCAGGAGACAGCGCCAAGGAAATTCACCCCTCCACTTT. Translated: CASRRQRQGNSPLHF.

This clonotype was seen ten or more times. The chain joins TRBV4-3 to TRBJ2-5, with TRBD1 identical over 9 bases. Germline V gene sequence: CDR1 LGHNA, CDR2 YSLEER. The CDR3 totals 16 residues. V lost 1 base to trimming and J lost 5 bases; unmatched junction nucleotides: 8. CDR3 in DNA: TGCGCCAGCAGCCAAGGGATACAGGGGGCGGGTGAGACCCAGTACTTC. Its protein product is CASSQGIQGAGETQYF.